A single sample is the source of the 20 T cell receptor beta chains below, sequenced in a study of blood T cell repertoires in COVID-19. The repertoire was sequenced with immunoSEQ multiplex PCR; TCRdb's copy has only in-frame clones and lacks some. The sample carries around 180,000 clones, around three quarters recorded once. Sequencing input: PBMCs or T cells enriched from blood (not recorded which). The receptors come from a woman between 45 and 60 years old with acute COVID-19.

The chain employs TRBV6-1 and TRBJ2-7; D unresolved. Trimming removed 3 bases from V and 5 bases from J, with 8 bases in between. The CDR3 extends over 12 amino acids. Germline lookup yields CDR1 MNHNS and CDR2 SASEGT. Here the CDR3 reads CASSDRVDEQYV. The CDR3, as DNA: TGTGCCAGCAGTGATCGGGTAGACGAGCAGTACGTC.

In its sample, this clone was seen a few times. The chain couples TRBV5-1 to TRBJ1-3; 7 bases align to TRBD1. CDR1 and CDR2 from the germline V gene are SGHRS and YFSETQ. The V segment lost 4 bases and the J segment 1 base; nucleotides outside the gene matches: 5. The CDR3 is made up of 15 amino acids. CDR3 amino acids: CASSVGQSSGNTIYF. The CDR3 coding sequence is TGCGCCAGCAGCGTGGGACAGTCGTCTGGAAACACCATATATTTT.

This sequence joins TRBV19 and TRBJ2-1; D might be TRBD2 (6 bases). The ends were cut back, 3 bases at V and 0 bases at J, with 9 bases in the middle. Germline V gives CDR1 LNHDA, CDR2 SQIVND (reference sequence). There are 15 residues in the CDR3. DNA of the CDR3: TGTGCCAGTAGTATGGCGGGGAGCTCCTACAATGAGCAGTTCTTC. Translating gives CASSMAGSSYNEQFF.

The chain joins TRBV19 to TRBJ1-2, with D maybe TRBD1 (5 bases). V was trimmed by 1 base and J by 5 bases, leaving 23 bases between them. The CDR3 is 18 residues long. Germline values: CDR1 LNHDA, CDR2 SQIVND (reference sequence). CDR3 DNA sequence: TGTGCCAGTAGTATAGTGTCGTCGGCGACCCAAGGGGCTTATGGCTACACCTTC. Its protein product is CASSIVSSATQGAYGYTF.

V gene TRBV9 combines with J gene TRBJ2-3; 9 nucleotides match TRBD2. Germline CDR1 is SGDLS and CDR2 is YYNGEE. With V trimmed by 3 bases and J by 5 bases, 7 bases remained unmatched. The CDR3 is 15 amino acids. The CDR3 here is CASSGSGGQEDTQYF. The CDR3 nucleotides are TGTGCCAGCAGCGGCAGCGGGGGGCAGGAAGATACGCAGTATTTT.

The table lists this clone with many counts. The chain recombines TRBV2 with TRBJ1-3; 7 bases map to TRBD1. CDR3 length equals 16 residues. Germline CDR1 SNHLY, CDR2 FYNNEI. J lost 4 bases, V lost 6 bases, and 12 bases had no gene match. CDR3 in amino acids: CASRNGQARSGNTIYF. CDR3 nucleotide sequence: TGTGCCAGCAGGAACGGACAGGCGAGGTCCGGAAACACCATATATTTT.

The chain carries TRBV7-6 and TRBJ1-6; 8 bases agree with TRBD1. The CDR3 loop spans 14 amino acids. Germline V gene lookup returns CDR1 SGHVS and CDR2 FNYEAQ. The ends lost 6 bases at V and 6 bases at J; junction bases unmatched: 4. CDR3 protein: CASRSDRGNSPLHF. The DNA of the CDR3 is TGTGCCAGCAGATCCGACAGGGGTAATTCACCCCTCCACTTT. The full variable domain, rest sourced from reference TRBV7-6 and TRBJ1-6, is GAGVSQSPRYKVTKRGQDVALRCDPISGHVSLYWYRQALGQGPEFLTYFNYEAQQDKSGLPNDRFSAERPEGSISTLTIQRTEQRDSAMYRCASRSDRGNSPLHFGNGTRLTVT.

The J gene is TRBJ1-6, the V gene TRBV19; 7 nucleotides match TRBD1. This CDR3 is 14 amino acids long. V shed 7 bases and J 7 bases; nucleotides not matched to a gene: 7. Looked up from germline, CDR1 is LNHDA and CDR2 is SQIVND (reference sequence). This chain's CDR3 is CASKGTVNNSPLHF. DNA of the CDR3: TGTGCCAGTAAAGGGACAGTTAACAATTCACCCCTCCACTTT.

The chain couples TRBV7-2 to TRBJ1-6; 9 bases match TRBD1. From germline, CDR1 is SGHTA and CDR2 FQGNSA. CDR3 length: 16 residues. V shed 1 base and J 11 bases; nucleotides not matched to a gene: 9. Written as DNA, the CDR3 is TGTGCCAGCAGCTTAGACGGGACAGGGACTATGGCACCCCTCCACTTT. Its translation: CASSLDGTGTMAPLHF.

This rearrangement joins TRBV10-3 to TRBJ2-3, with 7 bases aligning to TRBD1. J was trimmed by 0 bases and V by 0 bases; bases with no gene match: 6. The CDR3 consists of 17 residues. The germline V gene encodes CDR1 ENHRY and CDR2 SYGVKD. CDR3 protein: CAISESGQYSSTDTQYF. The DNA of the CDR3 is TGTGCCATCAGTGAGTCGGGACAGTACTCTAGCACAGATACGCAGTATTTT.

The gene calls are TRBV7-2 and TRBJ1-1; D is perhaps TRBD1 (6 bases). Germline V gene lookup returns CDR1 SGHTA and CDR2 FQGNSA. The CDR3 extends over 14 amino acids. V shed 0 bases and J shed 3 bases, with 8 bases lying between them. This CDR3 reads CASSLAPGDTEAFF. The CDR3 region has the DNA TGTGCCAGCAGCTTAGCCCCAGGGGACACTGAAGCTTTCTTT.

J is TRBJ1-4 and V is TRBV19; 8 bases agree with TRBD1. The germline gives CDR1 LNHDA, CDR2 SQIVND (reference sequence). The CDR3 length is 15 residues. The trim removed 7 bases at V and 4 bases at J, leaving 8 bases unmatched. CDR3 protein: CASKSSGTGNEKLFF. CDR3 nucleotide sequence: TGTGCCAGTAAAAGTTCTGGGACAGGTAATGAAAAACTGTTTTTT.

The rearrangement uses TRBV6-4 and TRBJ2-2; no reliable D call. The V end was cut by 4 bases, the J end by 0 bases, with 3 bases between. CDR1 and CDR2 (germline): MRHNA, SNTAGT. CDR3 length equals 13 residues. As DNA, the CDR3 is TGTGCCAGCAGTGCCACGAACACCGGGGAGCTGTTTTTT. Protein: CASSATNTGELFF.

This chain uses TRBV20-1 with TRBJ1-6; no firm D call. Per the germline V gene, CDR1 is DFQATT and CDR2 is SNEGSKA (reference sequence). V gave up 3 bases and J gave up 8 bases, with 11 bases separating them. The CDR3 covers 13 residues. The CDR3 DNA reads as TGCAGTGCTAGTTATAGGAGTTATTCACCCCTCCACTTT. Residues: CSASYRSYSPLHF.

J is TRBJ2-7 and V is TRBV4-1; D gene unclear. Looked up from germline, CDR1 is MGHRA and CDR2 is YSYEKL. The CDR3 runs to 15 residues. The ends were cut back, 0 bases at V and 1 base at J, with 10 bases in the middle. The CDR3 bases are TGCGCCAGCAGCCAAGAGGGCAGGCGATCCTACGAGCAGTACGTC. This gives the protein CASSQEGRRSYEQYV.

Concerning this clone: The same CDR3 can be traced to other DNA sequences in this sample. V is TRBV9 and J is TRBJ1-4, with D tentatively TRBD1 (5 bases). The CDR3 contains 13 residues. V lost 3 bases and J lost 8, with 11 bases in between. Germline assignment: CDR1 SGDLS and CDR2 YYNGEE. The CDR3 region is CASSGTGREKLFF. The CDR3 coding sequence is TGTGCCAGCAGCGGAACAGGCCGGGAAAAACTGTTTTTT.

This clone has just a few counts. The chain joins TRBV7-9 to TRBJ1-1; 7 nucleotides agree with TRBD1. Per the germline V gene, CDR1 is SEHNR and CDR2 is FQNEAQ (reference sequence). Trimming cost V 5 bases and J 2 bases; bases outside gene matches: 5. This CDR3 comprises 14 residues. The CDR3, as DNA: TGTGCCAGCAGCCTGGGACAGCAAAACACTGAAGCTTTCTTT. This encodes CASSLGQQNTEAFF. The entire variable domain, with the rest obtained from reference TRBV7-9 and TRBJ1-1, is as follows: DTGVSQNPRHKITKRGQNVTFRCDPISEHNRLYWYRQTLGQGPEFLTYFQNEAQLEKSRLLSDRFSAERPKGSFSTLEIQRTEQGDSAMYLCASSLGQQNTEAFFGQGTRLTVV.

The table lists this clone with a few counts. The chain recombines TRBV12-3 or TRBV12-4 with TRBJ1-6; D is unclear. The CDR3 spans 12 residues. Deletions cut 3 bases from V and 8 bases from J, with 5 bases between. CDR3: CASSFGDSPLHF. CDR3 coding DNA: TGTGCCAGCAGTTTCGGAGATTCACCCCTCCACTTT.

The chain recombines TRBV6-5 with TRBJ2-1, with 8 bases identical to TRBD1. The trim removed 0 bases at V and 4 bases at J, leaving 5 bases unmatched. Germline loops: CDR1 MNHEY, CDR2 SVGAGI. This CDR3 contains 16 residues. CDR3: CASSYSGQGAYNEQFF. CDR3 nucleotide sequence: TGTGCCAGCAGTTACTCGGGGCAGGGGGCTTACAATGAGCAGTTCTTC.

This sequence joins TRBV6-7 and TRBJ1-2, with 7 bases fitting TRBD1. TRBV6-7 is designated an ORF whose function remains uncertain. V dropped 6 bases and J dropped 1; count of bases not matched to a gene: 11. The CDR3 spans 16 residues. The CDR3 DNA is TGTGCCAGCAGCAGACAGGGTTCGAATCGTAACTATGGCTACACCTTC. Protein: CASSRQGSNRNYGYTF.